Sequencing of this T cell receptor (beta chain) was carried out in a study of blood T cell repertoires in COVID-19. Study at large: COVID-19 samples, acute and convalescent, were from the United States, Italy and Spain.

Here immunoSEQ multiplex PCR was the method, and the copy in TCRdb shows in-frame clones only, minus some. This table holds 120,000 to 150,000 clones, 84% found once. V lost 11 bases and J lost 3, with 9 bases in between. Germline CDR1 is LNHDA and CDR2 is SQIVND (reference sequence). This CDR3 spans 11 amino acids. Everyone who took part was roughly 18 to 95 years old, and they came from 24 US areas. Participants reported their clinical history, and cohort assignment relied on those reports. This sequence was found in a man aged 45-65 years in a cohort exposed to, infected with or recovered from COVID-19 (not recorded which). This chain connects TRBV19 to TRBJ2-3, with D maybe TRBD2 (5 bases). The material sequenced was PBMCs or T cells enriched from blood (not recorded which). CDR3: CASGNTDTQYF. Written as DNA, the CDR3 is TGTGCCTCCGGGAATACAGATACGCAGTATTTT. The full variable domain, its missing parts supplied by reference TRBV19 and TRBJ2-3, is DGGITQSPKYLFRKEGQNVTLSCEQNLNHDAMYWYRQDPGQGLRLIYYSQIVNDFQKGDIAEGYSVSREKKESFPLTVTSAQKNPTAFYLCASGNTDTQYFGPGTRLTVL.